Listed here are 25 T cell receptor beta chains from one sample, sequenced in a study of blood T cell repertoires in COVID-19. Clones were sequenced by immunoSEQ multiplex PCR, and TCRdb holds only the in-frame ones, with some missing. Of about 230,000 clones in the sample, more than 75% are singletons; the top ten hold 11%. The sequenced sample was peripheral blood. The receptors stem from a man aged 50 to 59 with COVID-19, enrolled during active disease.

V gene TRBV21-1 combines with J gene TRBJ2-7; the listed D gene, TRBD2, was not tested against the DNA. TRBV21-1 is a recognized pseudogene. The CDR3 consists of 15 residues. CDR3 bases: TGTGCCAGCAGCCGAGACTGGGGAGAAGGCTACGAGCAGTACTTC. Its translation is CASSRDWGEGYEQYF.

V is TRBV5-4 and J is TRBJ2-3, with D tentatively TRBD2 (5 bases). Germline CDR1 is SGHNT and CDR2 is YYREEE (reference sequence). This CDR3 contains 16 residues. V gave up 0 bases and J gave up 3 bases, with 14 bases separating them. Here the CDR3 reads CASSLAGDSRTDTQYF. The CDR3 DNA reads TGTGCCAGCAGCTTGGCCGGGGATAGTAGGACAGATACGCAGTATTTT.

The chain employs TRBV7-8 and TRBJ2-2; 14 bases map to TRBD2. Germline lookup yields CDR1 SGHVS and CDR2 FQNEAQ. The V and J ends lost 5 bases and 5 bases, in that order; junction bases with no gene match: 7. The CDR3 spans 17 residues. The CDR3 nucleotides read TGTGCCAGCAGCACGACCGGGACTAGCGGGAGAACCGGGGAGCTGTTTTTT. Translating gives CASSTTGTSGRTGELFF.

The chain couples TRBV10-3 to TRBJ2-3; D possibly corresponds to TRBD1 (6 bases). The V end lost 6 bases, the J end lost 4 bases, and 8 bases lay between the germline ends. This CDR3 is built from 12 residues. CDR1 is ENHRY, CDR2 SYGVKD, per germline. This CDR3 is CAIRDRSDTQYF. The CDR3 DNA follows: TGTGCCATCAGGGACAGATCAGATACGCAGTATTTT.

Comment on this clone: The identical CDR3 is also encoded by other nucleotide sequences in the sample. The V call is TRBV6-1, the J call TRBJ1-5, with D perhaps TRBD1 (5 bases). The CDR3 has 15 residues. Trimming pared 0 bases from V and 4 bases from J, leaving 10 bases between. Per germline, CDR1 MNHNS and CDR2 SASEGT. The DNA for the CDR3 is TGTGCCAGCAGTGAAGCGTCGGAGGGGAATCAGCCCCAGCATTTT. This gives the protein CASSEASEGNQPQHF.

CDR3 sequence: CASSQEGRGYTF. The DNA of the CDR3 is TGCGCCAGCAGCCAGGAGGGTCGTGGCTACACCTTC. This chain links TRBV4-3 with TRBJ1-2; no reliable D call. The CDR3 spans 12 residues. Germline V gene data show CDR1 as LGHNA and CDR2 as YSLEER. V was cut by 3 bases and J by 7 bases, with 9 bases left in between.

The chain links TRBV28 to TRBJ2-1, with D perhaps TRBD2 (6 bases). There are 18 residues in the CDR3. Per germline, CDR1 MDHEN and CDR2 SYDVKM. V was trimmed by 3 bases and J by 0 bases, leaving 18 bases between them. The CDR3 spells CASSFPRWEASSYNEQFF. The CDR3 bases are TGTGCCAGCAGTTTCCCTAGGTGGGAGGCTAGCTCCTACAATGAGCAGTTCTTC.

V and J are TRBV19 and TRBJ2-5; 7 nucleotides match TRBD1. Germline-derived CDR1 and CDR2 are LNHDA and SQIVND (reference sequence). V trimming: 8 bases; J trimming: 5 bases; junction bases outside the gene matches: 8. The CDR3 loop spans 13 amino acids. The CDR3 here is CASRDRATETQYF. The CDR3 DNA reads as TGTGCCAGTCGGGACAGAGCCACGGAGACCCAGTACTTC. The full variable domain, in which reference TRBV19 and TRBJ2-5 provide the parts outside the CDR3, is DGGITQSPKYLFRKEGQNVTLSCEQNLNHDAMYWYRQDPGQGLRLIYYSQIVNDFQKGDIAEGYSVSREKKESFPLTVTSAQKNPTAFYLCASRDRATETQYFGPGTRLLVL.

The chain links TRBV7-8 to TRBJ2-1, with 10 bases that match TRBD2. Per the germline V gene, CDR1 is SGHVS and CDR2 is FQNEAQ. J was trimmed by 9 bases and V by 4 bases; bases with no gene match: 6. This CDR3 comprises 14 residues. CDR3 loop: CASSSASGSSEQFF. The CDR3 region has the DNA TGTGCCAGCAGCTCCGCTAGCGGGAGCAGTGAGCAGTTCTTC.

The chain links TRBV30 to TRBJ2-7, with 8 bases aligning to TRBD1. Germline V gene lookup returns CDR1 GTSNPN and CDR2 SVGIG (reference sequence). This CDR3 has 13 amino acids. V gave up 7 bases and J gave up 5 bases; unmatched junction bases: 10. The chain's CDR3 is CAFERTGNNEQYF. DNA for the CDR3: TGTGCCTTTGAAAGGACAGGGAATAACGAGCAGTACTTC.

This chain links TRBV29-1 with TRBJ2-5; TRBD2 matches 7 bases. V was pared by 5 bases and J by 1 base, with 7 bases of the junction left unmatched. CDR1 SQVTM and CDR2 ANQGSEA come from the germline V gene. This CDR3 is built from 14 residues. The CDR3 spells CSVFGSSGQETQYF. The DNA for the CDR3 is TGCAGCGTTTTTGGGTCTAGCGGCCAAGAGACCCAGTACTTC.

The genes are TRBV9 and TRBJ2-7; 12 bases match TRBD1. Trimming took 0 bases from V and 5 from J; bases not matched to a gene: 0. The CDR3 is 14 residues long. Germline V gene sequence: CDR1 SGDLS, CDR2 YYNGEE. The CDR3 reads CASSVGDRGHEQYF. The CDR3 DNA follows: TGTGCCAGCAGCGTAGGGGACAGGGGGCACGAGCAGTACTTC.

The V call is TRBV3-1 (or the pseudogene TRBV3-2), the J call TRBJ1-1; maybe TRBD1 (5 bases). The germline CDR1 and CDR2 sequences are LGHDT and YNNKEL (reference sequence). CDR3 length: 14 residues. Trimming pared 0 bases from V and 4 bases from J, leaving 9 bases between. The CDR3 region is CASSQEGGSTEAFF. The DNA of the CDR3 is TGTGCCAGCAGCCAAGAGGGGGGGAGCACTGAAGCTTTCTTT.

J is TRBJ2-1 and V is TRBV5-8; 8 bases align to TRBD2. V trimming: 1 base; J trimming: 6 bases; junction bases outside the gene matches: 9. The germline V gene encodes CDR1 SGHTS and CDR2 YDEGEE. The CDR3 extends over 16 amino acids. CDR3 DNA sequence: TGTGCCAGCAGCTTGATGCGGGAGGATATATCCAATGAGCAGTTCTTC. This translates into CASSLMREDISNEQFF.

The chain is built from TRBV9 and TRBJ2-1, with TRBD1 matching 11 bases. The CDR3 loop spans 14 amino acids. Germline CDR1 reads SGDLS; CDR2 reads YYNGEE. Unmatched junction bases numbered 5, after V lost 7 bases and J lost 5 bases. The CDR3 DNA sequence: TGTGCCAGCGGGACAGGGGGAATAAACAATGAGCAGTTCTTC. Translation gives CASGTGGINNEQFF.

CDR3 sequence: CASRVGDYGYTF. The CDR3 DNA is TGTGCCAGTAGAGTGGGCGACTATGGCTACACCTTC. The rearrangement joins TRBV19 to TRBJ1-2; D is unresolved. The germline V gene has CDR1 LNHDA and CDR2 SQIVND (reference sequence). Trimming left V 6 bases short and J 3 bases short, with 8 bases between. This CDR3 has 12 amino acids. The variable domain in full, with the rest retrieved from reference TRBV19 and TRBJ1-2, is DGGITQSPKYLFRKEGQNVTLSCEQNLNHDAMYWYRQDPGQGLRLIYYSQIVNDFQKGDIAEGYSVSREKKESFPLTVTSAQKNPTAFYLCASRVGDYGYTFGSGTRLTVV.

This chain joins TRBV5-5 and TRBJ2-7, with 9 nucleotides matching TRBD1. Germline V gene sequence: CDR1 SGHKS, CDR2 YYEKEE (reference sequence). With 4 bases clipped from V and 1 base from J, the junction kept 6 bases outside the gene matches. This CDR3 region has 15 residues. For the CDR3, the DNA is TGTGCCAGCAGCCTCGGGACAGGGATATCCTACGAGCAGTACTTC. Residues: CASSLGTGISYEQYF.

The count of this clone is one. This rearrangement joins TRBV2 to TRBJ1-5, with TRBD1 matching 7 bases. The V segment lost 6 bases and the J segment 4 bases; nucleotides outside the gene matches: 3. This CDR3 comprises 13 residues. The germline CDR1 and CDR2 sequences are SNHLY and FYNNEI. The CDR3 reads CASRRGQNQPQHF. The CDR3 DNA sequence: TGTGCCAGCAGGAGGGGGCAAAATCAGCCCCAGCATTTT.

Notes on this clone: Distinct nucleotide sequences in the sample also encode this CDR3. This chain uses TRBV7-2 with TRBJ1-1; D not resolved. The CDR3 is made up of 15 amino acids. V lost 0 bases to trimming and J lost 2 bases, with 10 bases between them. Germline V CDR1 and CDR2: SGHTA, FQGNSA. CDR3 sequence reads: CASSLAAGLNTEAFF. The CDR3, as DNA: TGTGCCAGCAGCTTAGCGGCGGGTTTAAACACTGAAGCTTTCTTT. Variable domain in full (rest from reference TRBV7-2 and TRBJ1-1): GAGVSQSPSNKVTEKGKDVELRCDPISGHTALYWYRQSLGQGLEFLIYFQGNSAPDKSGLPSDRFSAERTGGSVSTLTIQRTQQEDSAVYLCASSLAAGLNTEAFFGQGTRLTVV.

This clone appeared once. This chain joins TRBV3-1 (or the pseudogene TRBV3-2) and TRBJ1-1; TRBD1 matches at 8 bases. The junction had 6 bases not matched to a gene; V was cut back by 5 bases and J by 1 base. The CDR3 sequence is 15 residues long. Germline CDR1 is LGHDT and CDR2 is YNNKEL (reference sequence). CDR3 bases: TGTGCCAGCAGCAAAAGGACAGGGTGGAACACTGAAGCTTTCTTT. It codes for CASSKRTGWNTEAFF.

The rearrangement joins TRBV7-8 to TRBJ2-7, with 9 bases fitting TRBD1. The CDR3 is made up of 14 amino acids. Germline V gene data show CDR1 as SGHVS and CDR2 as FQNEAQ. V was pared by 8 bases and J by 6 bases, with 11 bases of the junction left unmatched. The DNA of the CDR3 is TGTGCCAGCGTAATCGGGACAGGGTCCCTCGAGCAGTACTTC. Its translation is CASVIGTGSLEQYF. The whole variable domain, filled in from reference TRBV7-8 and TRBJ2-7, reads GAGVSQSPRYKVAKRGQDVALRCDPISGHVSLFWYQQALGQGPEFLTYFQNEAQLDKSGLPSDRFFAERPEGSVSTLKIQRTQQEDSAVYLCASVIGTGSLEQYFGPGTRLTVT.

The table lists this clone with a count of one. The CDR3 loop is CASSVRVTGELFF. CDR3 DNA: TGCGCCAGCAGTGTGAGGGTCACCGGGGAGCTGTTTTTT. V usage is TRBV10-1 and J usage is TRBJ2-2; weak D call: TRBD2 (5 bases). The CDR3 consists of 13 residues. V shed 4 bases and J shed 4 bases, with 7 bases lying between them. Germline CDR1 and CDR2: WNHNN and SYGVQD (reference sequence).

The chain employs TRBV5-6 and TRBJ2-5; the D is unclear. V lost 4 bases and J 5 bases, leaving 9 bases between the germline ends. Germline V CDR1 and CDR2: SGHDT, YYEEEE. The CDR3 has 12 amino acids. CDR3 residues: CASSLSAETQYF. The CDR3 coding sequence is TGTGCCAGCAGCCTGAGTGCGGAGACCCAGTACTTC.

The V and J genes are TRBV29-1 and TRBJ2-1; 9 bases match TRBD2. The CDR3 covers 13 residues. V lost 4 bases to trimming and J lost 9 bases; unmatched junction nucleotides: 7. Germline CDR1 SQVTM, CDR2 ANQGSEA. CDR3 bases: TGCAGCGTTGGTGCCCTAGCGGGATTTGAGCAGTTCTTC. Translated: CSVGALAGFEQFF.

The chain carries TRBV7-6 and TRBJ2-5; 14 positions agree with TRBD2. The V gene's germline CDR1 is SGHVS and CDR2 FNYEAQ. This CDR3 comprises 20 residues. V trimming: 6 bases; J trimming: 7 bases; junction bases outside the gene matches: 22. DNA of the CDR3: TGTGCCAGCAGTCCGACCGCGGTAACGAGACTAGCGGGAGGGGCCCTGACCCAGTACTTC. It codes for CASSPTAVTRLAGGALTQYF.